This T cell receptor (beta chain) was recorded in a study of T cells after yellow fever vaccination. TCRdb analysed the 5' RACE reads with MiXCR anew, one entry per CDR3 protein. The sample records around 13,000 distinct CDR3 sequences, 4.5% to 6% being singletons. This clonotype has a count of ten or more. The CDR3 runs 14 residues. The V end lost 5 bases, the J end lost 3 bases, and 11 bases lay between the germline ends. Germline values: CDR1 SGDLS, CDR2 YYNGEE. Here the sequenced sample was PBMCs, either bulk or a sorted T-cell subset (CD4+, CD8+, memory, or dextramer-sorted; not recorded which), taken 45 days after the yellow fever booster vaccination. The chain links TRBV9 to TRBJ2-2; D gene uncertain. This TCR was sampled from a man aged 25 to 45 who received the YFV17D yellow fever vaccine. The CDR3 bases are TGTGCCAGCAGGAGAGGTGTAGACACCGGGGAGCTGTTTTTT. Its translation: CASRRGVDTGELFF.